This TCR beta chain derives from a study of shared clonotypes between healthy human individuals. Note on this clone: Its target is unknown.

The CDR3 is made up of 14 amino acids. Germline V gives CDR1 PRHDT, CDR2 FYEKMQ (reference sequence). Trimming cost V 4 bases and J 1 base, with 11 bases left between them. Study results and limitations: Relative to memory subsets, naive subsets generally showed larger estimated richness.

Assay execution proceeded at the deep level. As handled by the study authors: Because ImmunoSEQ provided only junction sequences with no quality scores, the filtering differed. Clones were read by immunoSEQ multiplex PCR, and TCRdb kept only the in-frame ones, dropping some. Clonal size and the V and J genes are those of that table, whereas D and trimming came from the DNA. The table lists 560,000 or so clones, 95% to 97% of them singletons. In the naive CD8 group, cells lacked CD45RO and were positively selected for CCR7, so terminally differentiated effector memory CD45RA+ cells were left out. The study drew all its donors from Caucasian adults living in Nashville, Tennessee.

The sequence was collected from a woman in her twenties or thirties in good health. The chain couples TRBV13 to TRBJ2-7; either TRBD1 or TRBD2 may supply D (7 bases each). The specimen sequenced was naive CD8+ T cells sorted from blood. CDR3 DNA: TGTGCCAGCAGCTCCAGGGGGGGATCCTACGAGCAGTACTTC. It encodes CASSSRGGSYEQYF.